This T cell receptor (beta chain) originates from a study of cytomegalovirus exposure and HLA in healthy donors. About the research overall: HLA-typed donors were the source of around 77 million unique TCRs held in an early data release.

V gave up 6 bases and J gave up 13 bases, with 18 bases separating them. The CDR3 covers 11 residues. Germline loops: CDR1 DFQATT, CDR2 SNEGSKA (reference sequence). The PCR contained 60 Vbeta and 13 Jbeta primers. Profiled with immunoSEQ multiplex PCR; TCRdb holds only in-frame clones, not every one. The sample gives approximately 140,000 clones, 77% of which show up once; approximately 4.9% is in the top ten. The gene calls are TRBV20-1 and TRBJ2-5; D possibly corresponds to TRBD1 (5 bases). The specimen sequenced was PBMCs. This clonotype was sampled from a woman aged 45-60 years in good health and CMV-seronegative. DNA for the CDR3: TGCAGTGCCTCGCAAGACAGTACTTTGTACTTC. Translated, it gives CSASQDSTLYF.